The next 20 T cell receptor beta chains were all read from a single sample in a study of blood T cell repertoires in COVID-19. The assay was immunoSEQ multiplex PCR, and TCRdb's table has in-frame clones only and misses some. The data show roughly 120,000 clones, with 70% to 90% seen just once and roughly 8% held by the top ten. The specimen was peripheral blood. These receptors originate from a man in his 70s who had recovered from COVID-19.

The chain carries TRBV6-5 and TRBJ2-5; TRBD2 is a possible D gene (6 bases). CDR3 length: 15 amino acids. The V end lost 0 bases, the J end lost 4 bases, and 12 bases lay between the germline ends. The germline gives CDR1 MNHEY, CDR2 SVGAGI. CDR3 loop: CASSYSEGGGETQYF. The CDR3 coding sequence is TGTGCCAGCAGTTACTCGGAGGGAGGCGGAGAGACCCAGTACTTC.

This chain links TRBV5-4 with TRBJ2-1; the match to TRBD2 covers 8 bases. The ends lost 3 bases at V and 5 bases at J; junction bases unmatched: 16. The CDR3 sequence is 18 residues long. Germline CDR1 is SGHNT and CDR2 is YYREEE (reference sequence). CDR3 loop: CASSSLTILAVNNNEQFF. As DNA, the CDR3 is TGTGCCAGCAGCTCATTAACCATACTAGCGGTGAACAACAATGAGCAGTTCTTC.

This clone was observed once. This chain uses TRBV5-1 with TRBJ2-7; D is perhaps TRBD2 (5 bases). V was shortened by 4 bases and J by 0 bases, with 14 bases between the two germline ends. This CDR3 spans 15 amino acids. CDR1 and CDR2 from the germline V gene are SGHRS and YFSETQ. The CDR3 loop is CASSRGRGNSYEQYF. For the CDR3, the DNA is TGCGCCAGCAGCCGAGGCAGAGGGAACTCCTACGAGCAGTACTTC.

The chain uses TRBV28 and TRBJ2-6, with TRBD1 matching 9 bases. J lost 8 bases, V lost 3 bases, and 14 bases had no gene match. In germline, CDR1 is MDHEN, CDR2 SYDVKM. CDR3 length equals 18 residues. The CDR3: CASSLSGTGTLSPNVLTF. The CDR3 nucleotides read TGTGCCAGCAGTTTGTCCGGGACAGGGACCTTATCGCCCAACGTCCTGACTTTC.

With regard to this clone: Additional DNA sequences in this sample encode the identical CDR3. The gene calls are TRBV28 and TRBJ1-5, with TRBD1 as a possible D gene (5 bases). Per germline, CDR1 MDHEN and CDR2 SYDVKM. This CDR3 has 12 residues. Between the trimmed V and J ends, which lost 3 bases and 7 bases, there was a span of 7 bases. DNA for the CDR3: TGTGCCAGCAGTTTGCGGGGCCAGCCCCAGCATTTT. Translation gives CASSLRGQPQHF.

The chain links TRBV5-4 to TRBJ2-2; possibly TRBD1 for D (5 bases). Germline V gene data show CDR1 as SGHNT and CDR2 as YYREEE (reference sequence). Trimming stripped 0 bases from V and 0 bases from J, with 9 bases between. This CDR3 comprises 16 residues. CDR3 amino acids: CASSLGRGTNTGELFF. DNA of the CDR3: TGTGCCAGCAGCTTGGGAAGGGGAACGAACACCGGGGAGCTGTTTTTT.

This clone was seen only once. The gene calls are TRBV2 and TRBJ1-2; 7 bases fit TRBD1. Germline CDR1 reads SNHLY; CDR2 reads FYNNEI. Unmatched junction bases numbered 7, after V lost 3 bases and J lost 6 bases. The CDR3 is 14 residues long. CDR3 region: CASSERTGMDGYTF. CDR3 nucleotide sequence: TGTGCCAGCAGTGAGCGGACAGGAATGGATGGCTACACCTTC.

This chain uses TRBV11-2 with TRBJ1-6; 10 bases are shared with TRBD1. The CDR3 sequence is 15 residues long. The germline V gene has CDR1 SGHAT and CDR2 FQNNGV. V lost 6 bases, J lost 10 bases, and 9 bases stayed unmatched. The DNA of the CDR3 is TGTGCCAGCAGTATTGACAGGGGGCGCGTCTCACCCCTCCACTTT. As protein: CASSIDRGRVSPLHF.

This clone was seen more than once but under ten times. The V and J genes are TRBV27 and TRBJ1-6, with no clear D. Germline lookup yields CDR1 MNHEY and CDR2 SMNVEV (reference sequence). With 2 bases removed from V and 10 bases from J, the gap between germline ends came to 15 bases. The CDR3 is 15 residues long. The CDR3, as DNA: TGTGCCAGCAGTTTAGCGCTAACACCGGGGTCACCCCTCCACTTT. It yields the protein CASSLALTPGSPLHF.

The chain recombines TRBV4-3 with TRBJ1-5; D gene uncertain. Trimming stripped 1 base from V and 5 bases from J, with 12 bases between. This CDR3 has 15 amino acids. Germline CDR1 is LGHNA and CDR2 is YSLEER. CDR3: CASSQGVGRYQPQHF. The DNA for the CDR3 is TGCGCCAGCAGCCAAGGAGTGGGCAGGTATCAGCCCCAGCATTTT.

The genes are TRBV5-1 and TRBJ2-2, with TRBD1 matching over 9 bases. V lost 0 bases to trimming and J lost 5 bases; unmatched junction nucleotides: 2. The CDR3 length is 15 residues. From germline, CDR1 is SGHRS and CDR2 YFSETQ. DNA of the CDR3: TGCGCCAGCAGCTTGGGACAGGGGGGGACCGGGGAGCTGTTTTTT. It is translated as CASSLGQGGTGELFF.

This clone was counted once. The V call is TRBV5-4, the J call TRBJ2-3; a weak D match, TRBD2 (5 bases). V lost 1 base to trimming and J lost 4 bases, with 16 bases between them. This CDR3 is built from 16 residues. Germline CDR1 and CDR2: SGHNT and YYREEE (reference sequence). Written as DNA, the CDR3 is TGTGCCAGCAGCTTGAGAAGCGGCCCCGGGCCAGATACGCAGTATTTT. This gives the protein CASSLRSGPGPDTQYF.

The V gene is TRBV6-4, the J gene TRBJ2-3; no reliable D call. V was clipped by 6 bases and J by 2 bases, with 12 bases between them. The germline gives CDR1 MRHNA, CDR2 SNTAGT. The CDR3 contains 14 residues. The CDR3: CASRSDWNTDTQYF. CDR3 sequence (DNA): TGTGCCAGCAGATCAGACTGGAACACAGATACGCAGTATTTT.

This clone was picked up one time. The rearrangement uses TRBV6-5 and TRBJ2-7; the D gene is possibly TRBD2 (5 bases). There are 13 residues in the CDR3. V lost 7 bases and J lost 2, with 12 bases in between. Germline V gene data show CDR1 as MNHEY and CDR2 as SVGAGI. CDR3 coding DNA: TGTGCCAGCAACCTAGGACTCGCCTACGAGCAGTACTTC. Amino acids: CASNLGLAYEQYF.

The chain recombines TRBV28 with TRBJ1-2, with D maybe TRBD1 (6 bases). CDR3 size: 13 residues. Trimming pared 10 bases from V and 8 bases from J, leaving 20 bases between. Germline values: CDR1 MDHEN, CDR2 SYDVKM. CDR3 sequence reads: CATLLGALRGYTF. The CDR3 DNA reads as TGTGCCACCCTGCTGGGGGCCCTGAGAGGCTACACCTTC.

The genes are TRBV5-6 and TRBJ1-4, with 9 bases matching TRBD1. The germline CDR1 and CDR2 sequences are SGHDT and YYEEEE. This CDR3 contains 15 residues. V lost 2 bases, J lost 6 bases, and 5 bases stayed unmatched. CDR3 sequence: CASSFFGDRDEKLFF. The CDR3 bases are TGTGCCAGCAGCTTTTTCGGGGACAGGGATGAAAAACTGTTTTTT.

The chain employs TRBV6-5 and TRBJ1-1, with a possible D match to TRBD1 (6 bases). CDR1 is MNHEY, CDR2 SVGAGI, per germline. Trimming took 2 bases from V and 0 from J, leaving 10 bases between them. The CDR3 extends over 15 amino acids. CDR3 residues: CASSYQGPLNTEAFF. Written as DNA, the CDR3 is TGTGCCAGCAGTTACCAGGGGCCCCTGAACACTGAAGCTTTCTTT.

The genes are TRBV3-1 (or the pseudogene TRBV3-2) and TRBJ1-4; D is undetermined. Germline assignment: CDR1 LGHDT and CDR2 YNNKEL (reference sequence). This CDR3 comprises 12 residues. Trimming pared 4 bases from V and 7 bases from J, leaving 7 bases between. In DNA form, the CDR3 reads TGTGCCAGCAGCCCGAGAAGTGAAAAACTGTTTTTT. Encoded protein: CASSPRSEKLFF.

There are a few counts of this clone. The chain has TRBV18 and TRBJ1-4; D is undetermined. Germline assignment: CDR1 KGHSH and CDR2 LQKENI. The CDR3 totals 15 residues. The V gene lost 5 bases and the J gene lost 7 bases, with 17 bases spanning the gap. CDR3 region: CASSNQTRLSEKLFF. Here the CDR3 DNA reads TGTGCCAGCTCAAATCAGACAAGATTAAGTGAAAAACTGTTTTTT.

The V and J genes are TRBV5-1 and TRBJ1-6; D perhaps matches TRBD1 (6 bases). This CDR3 contains 15 residues. Deletions cut 4 bases from V and 7 bases from J, with 15 bases between. CDR1 SGHRS and CDR2 YFSETQ come from the germline V gene. In nucleotides, the CDR3 is TGCGCCAGCAGCATACAGGGTGGCCCGAATTCACCCCTCCACTTT. Translation: CASSIQGGPNSPLHF.